This record covers a single T cell receptor beta chain. These data come from a study of blood T cell repertoires in COVID-19. Study at large: Acute-phase and convalescent COVID-19 samples originated in the United States, Italy and Spain. Nucleic acid was either cDNA or gDNA, and it came from T cells, B-cell-depleted T cells, or PBMCs.

Germline V gene sequence: CDR1 MDHEN, CDR2 SYDVKM. After removal of 8 bases from V and 9 bases from J, the junction contained 8 bases not matched to a gene. This CDR3 region has 14 residues. Original handling: Reference gene primer amplification gave nucleated cell count estimates. Sequenced by immunoSEQ multiplex PCR; TCRdb stores in-frame clones only, minus some. Clone size and the V and J calls come from that table; the DNA yielded D and trimming. The data show about 82,000 clones, around 74% seen once. The sample consisted of peripheral blood. The clonotype originates from a human donor with acute or convalescent COVID-19. The donor label of this sample is uncertain. V is TRBV28 and J is TRBJ1-6; the match to TRBD1 covers 9 bases. CDR3 nucleotide sequence: TGTGCCAGCGGGGCGGGACAGGGTAGTTCACCCCTCCACTTT. Its protein is CASGAGQGSSPLHF.